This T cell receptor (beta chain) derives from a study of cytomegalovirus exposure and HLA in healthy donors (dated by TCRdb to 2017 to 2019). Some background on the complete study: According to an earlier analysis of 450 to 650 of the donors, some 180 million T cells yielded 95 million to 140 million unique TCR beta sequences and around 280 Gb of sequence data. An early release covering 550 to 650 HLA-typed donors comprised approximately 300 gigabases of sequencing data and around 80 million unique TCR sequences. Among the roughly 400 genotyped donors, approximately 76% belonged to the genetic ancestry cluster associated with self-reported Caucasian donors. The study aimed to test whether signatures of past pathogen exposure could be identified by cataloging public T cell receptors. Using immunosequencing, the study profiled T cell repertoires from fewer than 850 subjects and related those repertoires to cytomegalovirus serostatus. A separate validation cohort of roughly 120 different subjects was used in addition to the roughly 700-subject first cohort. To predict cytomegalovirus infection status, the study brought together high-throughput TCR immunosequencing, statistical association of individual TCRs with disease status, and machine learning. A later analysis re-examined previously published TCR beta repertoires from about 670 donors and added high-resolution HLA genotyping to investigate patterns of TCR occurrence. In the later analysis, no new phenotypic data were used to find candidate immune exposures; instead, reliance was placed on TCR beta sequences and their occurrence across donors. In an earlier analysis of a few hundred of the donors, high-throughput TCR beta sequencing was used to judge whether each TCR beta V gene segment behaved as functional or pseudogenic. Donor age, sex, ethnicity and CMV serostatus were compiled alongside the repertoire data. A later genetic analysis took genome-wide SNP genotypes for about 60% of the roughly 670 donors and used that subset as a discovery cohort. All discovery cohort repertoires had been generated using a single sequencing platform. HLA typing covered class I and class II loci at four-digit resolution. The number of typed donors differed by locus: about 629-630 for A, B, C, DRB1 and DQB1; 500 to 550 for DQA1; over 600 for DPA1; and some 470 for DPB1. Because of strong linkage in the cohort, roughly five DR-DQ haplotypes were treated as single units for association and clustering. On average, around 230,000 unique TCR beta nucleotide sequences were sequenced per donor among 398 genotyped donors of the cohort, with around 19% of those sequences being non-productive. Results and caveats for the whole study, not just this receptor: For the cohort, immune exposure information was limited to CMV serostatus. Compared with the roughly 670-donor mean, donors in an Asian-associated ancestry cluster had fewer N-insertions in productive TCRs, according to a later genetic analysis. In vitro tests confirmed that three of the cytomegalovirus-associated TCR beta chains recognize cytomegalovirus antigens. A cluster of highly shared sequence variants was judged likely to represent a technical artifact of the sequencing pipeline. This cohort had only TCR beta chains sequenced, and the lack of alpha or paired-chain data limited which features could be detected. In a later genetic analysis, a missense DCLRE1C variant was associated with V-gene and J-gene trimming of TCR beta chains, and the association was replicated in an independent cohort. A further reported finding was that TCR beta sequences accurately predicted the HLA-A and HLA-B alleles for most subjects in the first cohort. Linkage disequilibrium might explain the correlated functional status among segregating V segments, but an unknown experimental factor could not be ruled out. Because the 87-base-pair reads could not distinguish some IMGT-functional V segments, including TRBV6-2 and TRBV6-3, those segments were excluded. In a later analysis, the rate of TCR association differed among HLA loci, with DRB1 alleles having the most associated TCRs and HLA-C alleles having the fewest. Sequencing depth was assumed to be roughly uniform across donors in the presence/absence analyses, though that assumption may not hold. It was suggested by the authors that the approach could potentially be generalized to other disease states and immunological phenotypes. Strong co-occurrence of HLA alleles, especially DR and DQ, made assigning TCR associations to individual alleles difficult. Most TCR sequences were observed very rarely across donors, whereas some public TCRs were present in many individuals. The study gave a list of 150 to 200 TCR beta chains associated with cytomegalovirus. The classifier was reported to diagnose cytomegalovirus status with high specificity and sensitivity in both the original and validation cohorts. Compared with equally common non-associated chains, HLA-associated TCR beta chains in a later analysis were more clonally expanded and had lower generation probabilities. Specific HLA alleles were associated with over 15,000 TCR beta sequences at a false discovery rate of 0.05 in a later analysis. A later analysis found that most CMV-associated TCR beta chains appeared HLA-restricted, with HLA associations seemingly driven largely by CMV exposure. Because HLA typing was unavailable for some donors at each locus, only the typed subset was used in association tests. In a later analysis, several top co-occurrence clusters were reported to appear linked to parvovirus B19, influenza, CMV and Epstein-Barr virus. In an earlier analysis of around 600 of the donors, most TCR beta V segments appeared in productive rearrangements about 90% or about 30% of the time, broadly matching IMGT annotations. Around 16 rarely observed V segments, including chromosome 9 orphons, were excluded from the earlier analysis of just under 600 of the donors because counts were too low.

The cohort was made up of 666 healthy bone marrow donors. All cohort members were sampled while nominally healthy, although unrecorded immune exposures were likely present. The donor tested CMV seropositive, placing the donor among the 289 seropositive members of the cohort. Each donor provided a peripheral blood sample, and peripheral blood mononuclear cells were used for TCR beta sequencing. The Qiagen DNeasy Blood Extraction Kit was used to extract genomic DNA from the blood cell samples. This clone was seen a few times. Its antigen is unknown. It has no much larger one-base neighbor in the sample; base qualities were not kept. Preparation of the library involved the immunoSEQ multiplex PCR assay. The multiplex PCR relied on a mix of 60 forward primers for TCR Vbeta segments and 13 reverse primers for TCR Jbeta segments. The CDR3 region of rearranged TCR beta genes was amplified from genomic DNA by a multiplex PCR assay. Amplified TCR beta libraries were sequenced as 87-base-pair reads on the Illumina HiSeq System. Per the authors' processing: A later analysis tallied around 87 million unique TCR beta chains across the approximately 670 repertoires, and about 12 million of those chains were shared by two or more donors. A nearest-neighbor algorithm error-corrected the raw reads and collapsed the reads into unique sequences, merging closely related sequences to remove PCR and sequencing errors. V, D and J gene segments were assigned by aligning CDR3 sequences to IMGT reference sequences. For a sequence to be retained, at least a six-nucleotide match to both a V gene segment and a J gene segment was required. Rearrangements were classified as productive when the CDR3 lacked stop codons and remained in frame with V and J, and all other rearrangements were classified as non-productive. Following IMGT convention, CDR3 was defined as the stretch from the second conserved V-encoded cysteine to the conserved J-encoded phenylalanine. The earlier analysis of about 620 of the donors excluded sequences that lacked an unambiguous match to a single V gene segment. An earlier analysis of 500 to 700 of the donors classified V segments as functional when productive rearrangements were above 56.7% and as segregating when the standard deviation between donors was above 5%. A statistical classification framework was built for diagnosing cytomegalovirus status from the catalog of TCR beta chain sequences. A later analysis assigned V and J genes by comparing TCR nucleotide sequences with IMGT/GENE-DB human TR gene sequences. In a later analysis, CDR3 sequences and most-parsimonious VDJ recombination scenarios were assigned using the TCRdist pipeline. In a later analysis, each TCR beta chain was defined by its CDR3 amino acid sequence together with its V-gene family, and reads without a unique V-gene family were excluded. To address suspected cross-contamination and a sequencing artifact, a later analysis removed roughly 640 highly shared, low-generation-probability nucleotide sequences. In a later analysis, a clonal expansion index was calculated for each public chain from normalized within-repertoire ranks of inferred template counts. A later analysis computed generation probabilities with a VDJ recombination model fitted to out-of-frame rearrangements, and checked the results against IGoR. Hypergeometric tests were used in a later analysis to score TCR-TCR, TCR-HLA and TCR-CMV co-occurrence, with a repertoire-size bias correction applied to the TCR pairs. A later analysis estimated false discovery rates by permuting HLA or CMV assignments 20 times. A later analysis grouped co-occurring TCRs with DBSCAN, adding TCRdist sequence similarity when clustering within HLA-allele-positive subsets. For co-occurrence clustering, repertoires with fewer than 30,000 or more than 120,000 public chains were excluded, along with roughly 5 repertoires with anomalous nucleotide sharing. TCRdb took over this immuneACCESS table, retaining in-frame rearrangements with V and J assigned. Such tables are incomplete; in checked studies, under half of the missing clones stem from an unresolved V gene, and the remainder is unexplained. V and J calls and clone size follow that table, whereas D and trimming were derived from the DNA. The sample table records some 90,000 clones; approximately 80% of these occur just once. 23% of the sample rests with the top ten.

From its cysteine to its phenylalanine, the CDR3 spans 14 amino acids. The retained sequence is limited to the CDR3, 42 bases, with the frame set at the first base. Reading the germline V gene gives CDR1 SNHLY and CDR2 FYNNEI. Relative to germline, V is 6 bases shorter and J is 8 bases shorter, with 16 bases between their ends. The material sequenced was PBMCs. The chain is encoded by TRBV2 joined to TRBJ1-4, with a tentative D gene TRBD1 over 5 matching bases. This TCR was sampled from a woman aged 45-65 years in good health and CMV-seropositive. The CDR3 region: CASRPGGEAEKLFF. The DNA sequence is TGTGCCAGCAGACCTGGGGGGGAGGCGGAAAAACTGTTTTTT.